This T cell receptor beta chain was identified during a study of cytomegalovirus exposure and HLA in healthy donors. The study, taken as a whole, reports: In a later analysis, CMV-associated beta chains were mostly HLA-associated, it appeared. Sequencing had likely introduced a cluster of highly shared sequence variants as an artifact. Most of the TCR beta V segments (in an earlier analysis) were productive either about 87% or about 30% of the time.

With 60 Vbeta and 13 Jbeta primers, the PCR was carried out. Sequenced by immunoSEQ multiplex PCR; TCRdb stores in-frame clones only, minus some. The sample shows 200,000 to 250,000 clones, approximately 80% of them seen only once. To note about this clone: Its antigen is not known.

Sequences were obtained from PBMCs. This receptor was identified in a male donor in good health and CMV-seronegative.

The DNA of the CDR3 is TGTGCCAGCAGCTTAGCACTACAGGGGGCCTACTACACTGAAGCTTTCTTT. Translated: CASSLALQGAYYTEAFF. V is TRBV11-2 and J is TRBJ1-1; 9 nucleotides align to TRBD1. This CDR3 region has 17 residues. Germline CDR1 and CDR2: SGHAT and FQNNGV. J was trimmed by 3 bases and V by 1 base; bases with no gene match: 9.